This T cell receptor (beta chain) was obtained from a study of T cell repertoires and HLA-DP antigens. Study context: One alloantigen had some eleven groove amino acid differences from self, the other one.

About this clone: Its antigen is not identified.

The data were produced by immunoSEQ multiplex PCR, yet TCRdb's version contains in-frame clones alone and is incomplete. The profile covers about 73,000 clones, with around 80% appearing a single time and roughly 1.5% taken by the ten largest. Between the trimmed V and J ends, which lost 4 bases and 6 bases, there was a span of 17 bases. Germline CDR1 reads SGDLS; CDR2 reads YYNGEE. The CDR3 sequence is 15 residues long. Material: CD4+ T cells from PBMCs. The source of this sequence is a man between 60 and 75 years old in good health and CMV-seronegative. V is TRBV9 and J is TRBJ2-1, with a tentative D call TRBD1 (6 bases). The CDR3 DNA reads TGTGCCAGCAGCCCCAGGCAACGAGGGGGCAATGAGCAGTTCTTC. Its protein product is CASSPRQRGGNEQFF.